The 12 T cell receptor beta chains below all came from one sample that was sequenced in a study of Graves' ophthalmopathy and Graves' hyperthyroidism. Investigators amplified TCR beta CDR3 regions from RNA transcripts. In the first round, RT-PCR was carried out with HTBI primers, and a multiplex PCR formed the second round. Using its own MiXCR run on the multiplex PCR reads, TCRdb lists one record per CDR3 protein. Of nearly 400,000 distinct CDR3 sequences listed, 18% are singletons. Source material: peripheral blood. These receptors all come from a woman between 18 and 29 years old with Graves' ophthalmopathy.

This clonotype appeared many times. The gene calls are TRBV6-5 and TRBJ2-7; perhaps TRBD1 as D (5 bases). V dropped 4 bases and J dropped 3 bases, with 19 bases sitting between them. The CDR3 totals 16 residues. CDR1 and CDR2 from the germline V gene are MNHEY and SVGAGI. Here the CDR3 DNA reads TGTGCCAGCAGTTCCCCGCTTCGGACAAAGGTCTACGAGCAGTACTTC. Protein sequence: CASSSPLRTKVYEQYF.

Many counts were recorded for this clonotype. The chain joins TRBV9 to TRBJ2-7; tentatively, D is TRBD2 (5 bases). The CDR3 consists of 16 residues. Germline V CDR1 and CDR2: SGDLS, YYNGEE. V lost 0 bases to trimming and J lost 5 bases, with 18 bases between them. The CDR3 reads CASSVDVAYTPDEQYF. CDR3 coding DNA: TGTGCCAGCAGCGTAGATGTAGCGTACACACCTGACGAGCAGTACTTC.

There are a few counts of this clonotype. The gene calls are TRBV11-2 and TRBJ1-2; 7 positions agree with TRBD1. CDR3 length: 11 residues. CDR1 SGHAT and CDR2 FQNNGV come from the germline V gene. V trimming: 5 bases; J trimming: 8 bases; junction bases outside the gene matches: 2. The CDR3 nucleotides read TGTGCCAGCAGCCTGGACAGGGGCTACACCTTC. Residues: CASSLDRGYTF.

This clonotype was picked up many times. One end of the junction varies from germline; a read error may be responsible. J is TRBJ1-2 and V is TRBV7-2; no reliable D call. The CDR3 contains 11 residues. In germline, CDR1 is SGHTA, CDR2 FQGNSA. Written as DNA, the CDR3 is TGTGCCAGCGGGTTTGAGGGTGGCTGCACCTTC. This sequence encodes CASGFEGGCTF.

This clonotype was detected many times. The rearrangement uses TRBV28 and TRBJ1-2, with D possibly being TRBD1 (5 bases). The CDR3 length is 11 residues. With 5 bases removed from V and 9 bases from J, the gap between germline ends came to 10 bases. CDR1 is MDHEN, CDR2 SYDVKM, per germline. The DNA for the CDR3 is TGTGCCAGCAGTCCAGGGTTACGCTACACCTTC. It yields the protein CASSPGLRYTF.

This clonotype was detected many times. The chain employs TRBV12-3 or TRBV12-4 and TRBJ2-5; 8 nucleotides line up with TRBD1. V shed 4 bases and J 7 bases; nucleotides not matched to a gene: 14. This CDR3 is 16 amino acids long. CDR3 protein: CASSSTGGLGVGTQYF. CDR3 nucleotides: TGTGCCAGCAGTTCTACAGGGGGATTGGGGGTTGGGACCCAGTACTTC.

CDR3 in amino acids: CASSLPTRQARHTF. CDR3 DNA sequence: TGTGCCAGCAGCCTTCCTACCAGACAGGCCCGGCACACCTTC. The chain is built from TRBV11-2 and TRBJ1-2; D may be TRBD1 (6 bases). In germline, CDR1 is SGHAT, CDR2 FQNNGV. The CDR3 sequence is 14 residues long. V was shortened by 5 bases and J by 12 bases, with 22 bases between the two germline ends.

This clonotype was observed at least ten times. V usage is TRBV6-1 and J usage is TRBJ1-1; 8 nucleotides align to TRBD1. There are 13 residues in the CDR3. V shed 10 bases and J 5 bases; nucleotides not matched to a gene: 9. In germline, CDR1 is MNHNS, CDR2 SASEGT. The DNA for the CDR3 is TGTGCCACCCGACAGGGGAGGAGGACTGAAGCTTTCTTT. Its protein product is CATRQGRRTEAFF.

The chain joins TRBV6-5 to TRBJ1-5; 7 bases match TRBD1. The germline V gene encodes CDR1 MNHEY and CDR2 SVGAGI. The CDR3 contains 15 residues. The V segment lost 2 bases and the J segment 2 bases; nucleotides outside the gene matches: 3. The CDR3 loop is CASSYDRDGNQPQHF. The CDR3 DNA follows: TGTGCCAGCAGTTACGACAGGGACGGCAATCAGCCCCAGCATTTT.

This clonotype was counted between two and nine times. CDR3 region: CASSATVKSGNTIYF. The DNA for the CDR3 is TGTGCCAGCAGCGCGACGGTAAAGTCTGGAAACACCATATATTTT. The chain has TRBV7-9 and TRBJ1-3; D call uncertain. Germline CDR1 is SEHNR and CDR2 is FQNEAQ (reference sequence). This CDR3 is 15 amino acids long. Deletions cut 5 bases from V and 1 base from J, with 12 bases between. Full variable domain (remainder filled in from reference TRBV7-9 and TRBJ1-3): DTGVSQNPRHKITKRGQNVTFRCDPISEHNRLYWYRQTLGQGPEFLTYFQNEAQLEKSRLLSDRFSAERPKGSFSTLEIQRTEQGDSAMYLCASSATVKSGNTIYFGEGSWLTVV.

There are many counts of this clonotype. An end of the junction differs from the germline gene, which may be a read error. The gene calls are TRBV2 and TRBJ2-2; the D gene is possibly TRBD2 (6 bases). The V gene's germline CDR1 is SNHLY and CDR2 FYNNEI. The CDR3 spans 15 residues. For the CDR3, the DNA is TGTGCCAGCAGCGAAGAAGGAGGGGTCACCGGGGAGCTGTTTTTT. This codes for CASSEEGGVTGELFF.

This clonotype was recorded at least ten times. The chain recombines TRBV9 with TRBJ2-7; D ambiguous. Per germline, CDR1 SGDLS and CDR2 YYNGEE. The CDR3 extends over 13 amino acids. V lost 2 bases and J lost 0, with 6 bases in between. The DNA for the CDR3 is TGTGCCAGCAGCGTGGCAGCCTCCTACGAGCAGTACTTC. This translates into CASSVAASYEQYF. The full variable domain, in which reference TRBV9 and TRBJ2-7 provide the parts outside the CDR3, is DSGVTQTPKHLITATGQRVTLRCSPRSGDLSVYWYQQSLDQGLQFLIQYYNGEERAKGNILERFSAQQFPDLHSELNLSSLELGDSALYFCASSVAASYEQYFGPGTRLTVT.